This T cell receptor (beta chain) comes out of a study of T cells after yellow fever vaccination. As for the study in general: Libraries from low-cell-number fractions were prepared with the SMART-Seq v4 Ultra Low Input RNA kit.

Study-wide points: The bulk population could contribute abundant contaminating clonotypes to FACS-sorted repertoires. Compared with primary, the secondary response was weaker and peaked at day 5, not 15.

Germline CDR1 SNHLY, CDR2 FYNNEI. CDR3 length: 14 amino acids. Trimming took 3 bases from V and 5 from J, leaving 14 bases between them. This clonotype occurred a few times. Its antigen remains unidentified. Using its own MiXCR run on the 5' RACE reads, TCRdb lists one record per CDR3 protein. Of a few hundred thousand distinct CDR3 sequences in the sample, around a tenth were seen once. This receptor was identified in a man younger than 30 who received the YFV17D yellow fever vaccine. Sequencing was performed on PBMCs, taken on the day of the first yellow fever vaccination. The chain recombines TRBV2 with TRBJ2-7; D gene uncertain. DNA for the CDR3: TGTGCCAGCAGTGAGGAGAATTCGGCCAACGAGCAGTACGTC. Amino acid sequence: CASSEENSANEQYV.